One sample yielded the 27 T cell receptor beta chains listed below, sequenced in a study of blood T cell repertoires in COVID-19. Profiling relied on immunoSEQ multiplex PCR, and the TCRdb table lists in-frame clones only, not all of them. This table has roughly 190,000 clones, about 85% appearing once. Sequencing was done on a sample of peripheral blood. Every receptor here comes from an older woman with COVID-19, enrolled during active disease.

The chain employs TRBV21-1 and TRBJ1-2; the D call TRBD1 from the table was never checked on the DNA. TRBV21-1 is classified as a pseudogene. The CDR3 consists of 14 residues. CDR3 in DNA: TGTGCCAGCAGCATGAACAGGGGAAGAGATGGCTACACCTTC. This translates into CASSMNRGRDGYTF.

The rearrangement joins TRBV7-2 to TRBJ2-5, with D perhaps TRBD2 (6 bases). The CDR3 runs to 16 residues. Germline CDR1 reads SGHTA; CDR2 reads FQGNSA. Trimming left V 5 bases short and J 5 bases short, with 21 bases between. CDR3 in amino acids: CASSLRGVDSGETQYF. CDR3 DNA: TGTGCCAGCAGCCTTAGGGGTGTAGACAGCGGGGAGACCCAGTACTTC.

The chain uses TRBV20-1 and TRBJ2-3, with D uncertain. Germline V gene data show CDR1 as DFQATT and CDR2 as SNEGSKA (reference sequence). Trimming took 7 bases from V and 5 from J, leaving 7 bases between them. This CDR3 is 10 amino acids long. The CDR3 DNA sequence: TGCAGTGTCAGTCAAGATACGCAGTATTTT. Translating it yields CSVSQDTQYF.

The DNA of the CDR3 is TGTGCCTGGAGTGGCAGTTCCTTTGGTGGCTACACCTTC. Amino acids: CAWSGSSFGGYTF. The chain recombines TRBV30 with TRBJ1-2; D not resolved. V lost 1 base, J lost 7 bases, and 13 bases lay in between. Germline V gene lookup returns CDR1 GTSNPN and CDR2 SVGIG (reference sequence). CDR3 length equals 13 residues. Variable domain in full (rest from reference TRBV30 and TRBJ1-2): SQTIHQWPATLVQPVGSPLSLECTVEGTSNPNLYWYRQAAGRGLQLLFYSVGIGQISSEVPQNLSASRPQDRQFILSSKKLLLSDSGFYLCAWSGSSFGGYTFGSGTRLTVV.

The chain recombines TRBV3-1 (or the pseudogene TRBV3-2) with TRBJ2-1, with a possible D match to TRBD2 (7 bases). V was pared by 2 bases and J by 4 bases, with 15 bases between. Germline loops: CDR1 LGHDT, CDR2 YNNKEL (reference sequence). The CDR3 runs to 16 residues. CDR3 nucleotide sequence: TGTGCCAGCAGCCAACATGGGGGGGGCCGGTACAATGAGCAGTTCTTC. As protein: CASSQHGGGRYNEQFF.

The chain combines TRBV11-2 with TRBJ1-5; D not resolved. Germline V gene sequence: CDR1 SGHAT, CDR2 FQNNGV. V was clipped by 0 bases and J by 4 bases, with 4 bases between them. This CDR3 spans 13 amino acids. The CDR3 sequence: CASSLDLNQPQHF. CDR3 coding DNA: TGTGCCAGCAGCTTAGACCTAAATCAGCCCCAGCATTTT.

The chain uses TRBV5-4 and TRBJ2-3; the match to TRBD2 covers 16 bases. V shed 4 bases and J 7 bases; nucleotides not matched to a gene: 6. This CDR3 contains 16 residues. Germline V gene data show CDR1 as SGHNT and CDR2 as YYREEE (reference sequence). CDR3 bases: TGTGCCAGCAGCCGACCGGGACTAGCGGGGGGGAATACGCAGTATTTT. As protein: CASSRPGLAGGNTQYF.

The V gene is TRBV7-2, the J gene TRBJ2-7; 7 bases map to TRBD2. CDR3 length equals 11 residues. In germline, CDR1 is SGHTA, CDR2 FQGNSA. The CDR3 sequence is CASSLHGRESV. The CDR3 bases are TGTGCCAGCAGCCTACACGGGCGGGAGTCGGTC.

The chain joins TRBV30 to TRBJ2-1; tentatively, D is TRBD1 (5 bases). Trimming shortened V by 4 bases and J by 7 bases, and 8 bases separated the two germline ends. CDR3 length equals 11 residues. Germline CDR1 reads GTSNPN; CDR2 reads SVGIG (reference sequence). CDR3 nucleotides: TGTGCCTGGAAGGGGTATAATGAGCAGTTCTTC. This encodes CAWKGYNEQFF.

The rearrangement uses TRBV24-1 and TRBJ2-3; 8 positions match TRBD2. In germline, CDR1 is KGHDR, CDR2 SFDVKD. This CDR3 spans 15 amino acids. Germline trimming cut 4 bases from V and 6 bases from J; bases unmatched to any gene: 8. CDR3 in amino acids: CATSEPGLGSDTQYF. Here the CDR3 DNA reads TGTGCCACCAGTGAACCGGGACTAGGTTCGGATACGCAGTATTTT.

J is TRBJ1-4 and V is TRBV7-6; possible D gene TRBD1, 5 bases. Germline V CDR1 and CDR2: SGHVS, FNYEAQ. Trimming cost V 0 bases and J 7 bases, with 9 bases left between them. The CDR3 length is 14 residues. The CDR3 reads CASSLAGTSEKLFF. CDR3 nucleotide sequence: TGTGCCAGCAGCTTAGCGGGGACTTCTGAAAAACTGTTTTTT. Full variable domain (outside the CDR3, taken from reference TRBV7-6 and TRBJ1-4): GAGVSQSPRYKVTKRGQDVALRCDPISGHVSLYWYRQALGQGPEFLTYFNYEAQQDKSGLPNDRFSAERPEGSISTLTIQRTEQRDSAMYRCASSLAGTSEKLFFGSGTQLSVL.

The rearrangement uses TRBV6-1 and TRBJ2-2, with D unresolved. Trimming pared 2 bases from V and 7 bases from J, leaving 5 bases between. The CDR3 covers 12 residues. Germline CDR1 and CDR2: MNHNS and SASEGT. CDR3 DNA: TGTGCCAGCAGTGAAACGGGCGGGGAGCTGTTTTTT. Residues: CASSETGGELFF.

V gene TRBV30 combines with J gene TRBJ2-3, with D perhaps TRBD2 (7 bases). The germline CDR1 and CDR2 sequences are GTSNPN and SVGIG (reference sequence). Trimming took off 5 bases at V and 0 bases at J, with 12 bases between the two ends. The CDR3 contains 14 residues. CDR3 sequence: CAWGGALSTDTQYF. CDR3 nucleotides: TGTGCCTGGGGGGGGGCCCTTAGCACAGATACGCAGTATTTT.

This chain connects TRBV3-1 (or the pseudogene TRBV3-2) to TRBJ2-7; TRBD1 matches at 8 bases. The CDR3 sequence is 16 residues long. Looked up from germline, CDR1 is LGHDT and CDR2 is YNNKEL (reference sequence). V lost 1 base, J lost 0 bases, and 5 bases stayed unmatched. CDR3 in DNA: TGTGCCAGCAGCCAAGGGGTCAGGGGGCGCTCCTACGAGCAGTACTTC. It translates to CASSQGVRGRSYEQYF.

This clone was detected once. The chain uses TRBV5-4 and TRBJ2-3; D is unclear. Trimming removed 4 bases from V and 0 bases from J, with 6 bases in between. Germline V lookup: CDR1 SGHNT, CDR2 YYREEE (reference sequence). The CDR3 length is 13 residues. CDR3: CASSPPSTDTQYF. CDR3 DNA: TGTGCCAGCAGCCCCCCGAGCACAGATACGCAGTATTTT.

The chain has TRBV19 and TRBJ1-2; possible D gene TRBD1, 6 bases. Trimming stripped 5 bases from V and 1 base from J, with 23 bases between. Germline CDR1 reads LNHDA; CDR2 reads SQIVND (reference sequence). The length of the CDR3 is 18 residues. The CDR3 DNA follows: TGTGCCAGTAGTGTACAGGGAAACCCATACTCCGTTAACTATGGCTACACCTTC. As protein: CASSVQGNPYSVNYGYTF.

J is TRBJ1-2 and V is TRBV3-1 (or the pseudogene TRBV3-2), with TRBD1 matching 7 bases. CDR1 and CDR2 from the germline V gene are LGHDT and YNNKEL (reference sequence). The trim removed 6 bases at V and 0 bases at J, leaving 7 bases unmatched. The CDR3 spans 15 residues. The CDR3 sequence: CASRYGTDSNYGYTF. The DNA of the CDR3 is TGTGCCAGCAGGTACGGGACAGACTCTAACTATGGCTACACCTTC.

The V call is TRBV30, the J call TRBJ1-3; tentative D call: TRBD1 (5 bases). CDR1 is GTSNPN and CDR2 is SVGIG in the germline V gene (reference sequence). Trimming took off 3 bases at V and 2 bases at J, with 20 bases between the two ends. The CDR3 covers 17 residues. The CDR3 is CAWSHRLGRSAGNTIYF. DNA for the CDR3: TGTGCCTGGAGCCATCGTTTGGGGCGTTCGGCTGGAAACACCATATATTTT.

The chain carries TRBV28 and TRBJ1-1; TRBD1 aligns across 10 bases. V shed 5 bases, J shed 6 bases, and the junction held 3 bases outside the gene matches. The CDR3 loop spans 13 amino acids. Germline CDR1 and CDR2: MDHEN and SYDVKM. The CDR3 bases are TGTGCCAGCAGTCGACAGGGGGCTTCTGAAGCTTTCTTT. Its protein product is CASSRQGASEAFF.

The chain has TRBV5-6 and TRBJ2-3, with 8 nucleotides matching TRBD2. Germline V gene sequence: CDR1 SGHDT, CDR2 YYEEEE. The CDR3 loop spans 16 amino acids. With V trimmed by 5 bases and J by 0 bases, 8 bases remained unmatched. CDR3 DNA: TGTGCCAGCAGGGACGGGACTAGGGGGAGCACAGATACGCAGTATTTT. Protein sequence: CASRDGTRGSTDTQYF.

This sequence joins TRBV5-1 and TRBJ2-2, with no clear D. The CDR3 covers 14 residues. Germline loops: CDR1 SGHRS, CDR2 YFSETQ. Trimming pared 0 bases from V and 7 bases from J, leaving 10 bases between. The CDR3 reads CASSLARSGGELFF. In DNA, the CDR3 is TGCGCCAGCAGCTTGGCTAGGTCCGGCGGGGAGCTGTTTTTT.

The chain uses TRBV5-1 and TRBJ1-5, with D perhaps TRBD1 (6 bases). Germline lookup yields CDR1 SGHRS and CDR2 YFSETQ. This CDR3 has 14 residues. V was trimmed by 2 bases and J by 2 bases, leaving 8 bases between them. CDR3 in amino acids: CASSLQGGNQPQHF. The CDR3 DNA reads as TGCGCCAGCAGCTTACAGGGAGGCAATCAGCCCCAGCATTTT.

The V and J genes are TRBV19 and TRBJ1-5, with 10 bases that match TRBD1. The trim removed 1 base at V and 5 bases at J, leaving 2 bases unmatched. This CDR3 has 15 amino acids. The germline gives CDR1 LNHDA, CDR2 SQIVND (reference sequence). CDR3 coding DNA: TGTGCCAGTAGTATAGTGGGGACAGGGGATCAGCCCCAGCATTTT. This translates into CASSIVGTGDQPQHF.

This chain joins TRBV2 and TRBJ2-7; unclear D gene. V was clipped by 5 bases and J by 6 bases, with 8 bases between them. Germline CDR1 and CDR2: SNHLY and FYNNEI. The CDR3 loop spans 11 amino acids. CDR3 in amino acids: CASSLLIEQYV. The CDR3 DNA sequence: TGTGCCAGCAGTTTGCTAATCGAGCAGTACGTC.

This rearrangement joins TRBV7-2 to TRBJ2-7; D is undetermined. Trimming removed 2 bases at V and 8 bases at J, with 7 bases between. This CDR3 has 11 amino acids. Germline V gives CDR1 SGHTA, CDR2 FQGNSA. The DNA of the CDR3 is TGTGCCAGCAGCTTACAGGAAAAGCAGTACTTC. Its translation: CASSLQEKQYF.

V and J are TRBV28 and TRBJ2-2; D is uncertain. Looked up from germline, CDR1 is MDHEN and CDR2 is SYDVKM. With 3 bases removed from V and 0 bases from J, the gap between germline ends came to 5 bases. There are 14 residues in the CDR3. Here the CDR3 reads CASSFGANTGELFF. DNA of the CDR3: TGTGCCAGCAGTTTCGGAGCGAACACCGGGGAGCTGTTTTTT.

This clone was detected only a few times. Other DNA sequences from this sample encode an identical CDR3 as well. This chain joins TRBV28 and TRBJ2-1; D is uncertain. Germline V gene data show CDR1 as MDHEN and CDR2 as SYDVKM. V was pared by 6 bases and J by 4 bases, with 4 bases between. The CDR3 contains 11 residues. The CDR3: CASSYYNEQFF. The CDR3 DNA reads as TGTGCCAGCAGCTATTACAATGAGCAGTTCTTC.